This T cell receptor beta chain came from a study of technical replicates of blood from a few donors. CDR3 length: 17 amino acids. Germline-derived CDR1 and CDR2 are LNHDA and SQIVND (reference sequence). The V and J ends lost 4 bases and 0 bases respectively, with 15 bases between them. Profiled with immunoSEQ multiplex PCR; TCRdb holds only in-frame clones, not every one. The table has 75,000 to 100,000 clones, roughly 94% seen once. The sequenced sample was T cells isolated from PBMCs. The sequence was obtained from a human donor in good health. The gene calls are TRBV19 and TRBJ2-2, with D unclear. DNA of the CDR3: TGTGCCAGTAGTAGGGCTTTTTGGAACTCGAACACCGGGGAGCTGTTTTTT. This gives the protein CASSRAFWNSNTGELFF.